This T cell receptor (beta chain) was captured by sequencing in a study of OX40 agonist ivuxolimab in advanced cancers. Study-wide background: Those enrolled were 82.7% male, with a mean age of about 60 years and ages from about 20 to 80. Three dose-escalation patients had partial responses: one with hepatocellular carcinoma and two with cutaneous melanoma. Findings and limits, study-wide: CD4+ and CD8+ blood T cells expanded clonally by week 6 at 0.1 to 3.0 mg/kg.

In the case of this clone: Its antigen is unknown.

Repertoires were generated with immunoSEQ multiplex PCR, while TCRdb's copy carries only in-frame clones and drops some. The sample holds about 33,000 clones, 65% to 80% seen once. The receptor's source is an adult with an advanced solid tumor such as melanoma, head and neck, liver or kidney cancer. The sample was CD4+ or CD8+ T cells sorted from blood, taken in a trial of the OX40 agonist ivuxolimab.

CDR3 nucleotide sequence: TGTGCCAGCACCGTAAACCCGGGACAGGGAGGTTACGAGCAGTACTTC. Translation gives CASTVNPGQGGYEQYF. The chain recombines TRBV7-6 with TRBJ2-7; TRBD1 aligns across 9 bases. This CDR3 has 16 amino acids. The V and J ends lost 7 bases and 4 bases, in that order; junction bases with no gene match: 14. Germline V gives CDR1 SGHVS, CDR2 FNYEAQ.